This paragraph covers one T cell receptor (beta chain) sequence. The specificity of this receptor is unknown. No base-level quality is on record; no much larger clone is a single base apart. The CDR3 spans 14 residues, from the cysteine through the phenylalanine. Only the CDR3 portion is preserved as DNA: 42 bases, with reading frame beginning at the first base. The germline V gene yields MNHNS for CDR1 and SASEGT for CDR2. Trimmed from V: 4 bases; trimmed from J: 3 bases; junction bases lacking a gene match: 5. Graves' hyperthyroidism was defined as stable when no progression to ophthalmopathy occurred over 18 months of follow-up. Hyperthyroidism patients were newly diagnosed, with disease duration under 2 months, and aged 18 to 65 years. Any patient with an uncontrolled infection, another autoimmune disease, pregnancy or lactation was excluded. Diagnoses were based on clinical symptoms, serum thyroxine and TRAb, thyroid ultrasound and orbital computed tomography. Ficoll-Paque density gradient centrifugation was used to isolate PBMCs from around 10 ml of fresh peripheral blood. Trizol reagent was used to extract total RNA, and RNA quality was then checked on an Agilent 2100 Bioanalyzer.

This entry is derived from a study of T cells in Graves' hyperthyroidism and ophthalmopathy (dated by TCRdb to the late 2010s). For the study in its entirety: Peripheral blood samples were taken at the time of initial diagnosis, prior to any treatment. A discovery cohort of about 96 patients, roughly 40 with Graves' ophthalmopathy and fewer than 65 with stable Graves' hyperthyroidism, was used to find distinguishing TCR V-J signatures. An independent validation cohort of around 19 hyperthyroidism patients and about 16 patients who later progressed to ophthalmopathy tested prospective prediction of ophthalmopathy. The roughly 90 discovery patients were divided at random into training and test sets in a 7:3 ratio. In about 6 Graves' hyperthyroidism patients, the study also compared T-cell repertoires from thyroid tissue with T-cell repertoires from blood. After blood sampling, hyperthyroidism patients were treated with methimazole at a starting dose of 30 mg daily, and ophthalmopathy patients were treated with high-dose intravenous methylprednisolone. According to the paper, TCR Vbeta CDR3 sequencing was carried out on some 130 peripheral blood samples, which came from about 45 ophthalmopathy, fewer than 80 hyperthyroidism and approximately 17 progressor patients. Study-wide findings and limitations: Most expanded thyroid clonotypes (frequency above 0.001) were also found in blood, which suggests that blood repertoires may mirror thyroid immune responses. Sample size was not statistically predetermined, and blinding of investigators to group allocation was not performed. In validation, the model predicted progression to ophthalmopathy with around 71% sensitivity and 72% to 85% specificity, a median of 6.5 months before onset. A model built on a 13 V-J signature distinguished ophthalmopathy from stable hyperthyroidism, reaching 87.88% sensitivity and under 84% specificity in cross-validation and 80%/75% in testing.

TCR beta CDR3 regions were amplified from RNA transcripts. For the first round of RT-PCR on the TCR CDR3, the HTBI primer set was used together with the Qiagen OneStep RT-PCR kit. Libraries were constructed in a second round of multiplex PCR, after which size selection and purification were carried out. Paired-end sequencing of the libraries was performed with 100 bp reads on an Illumina HiSeq2000. Regarding the original processing steps: SOAPnuke was used to process the raw data, throwing out any read that contained adapters or uncalled bases, had a mean Phred below 15, or lacked an exact constant-primer or identifier match. High-quality paired reads were merged using COPE v1.2.5, and each unique nucleotide sequence was defined as a clonotype. Clonotypes were aligned to IMGT TRBV, TRBD and TRBJ reference segments using MiTCR v1.1. The analysis was restricted to V-J combinations with a frequency above 0.0001, which together covered 99% to 99.2% of the repertoires. The TCS score was defined as F50 (clonal expansion) divided by E x V (chaos), with BLOSUM62-based TCRdist calculated between CDR3 peptides within each V-J. Welch's t-statistics and random forest reduced 500 to 650 V-J features to about 12, which were used in a naive Bayes classifier (R e1071). TCRdb took the public reads, trimmed them with fastp at Q25, ran MiXCR for clone calling and kept in-frame beta chains. Rows are combined by CDR3 protein, so each entry shows the most common genes and DNA. TCRdb, not the authors, supplied the V and J calls. Present in this sample are about 550,000 distinct CDR3 sequences, roughly 20% of which were seen just once. In total, the top ten clones hold more than 25% of the sample.

The sequence derives from a man aged 18 to 30 with Graves' hyperthyroidism. The rearrangement combines TRBV6-1 with TRBJ1-1, with 7 bases in between that match TRBD1. Material: blood. The CDR3 region: CASSANRGYTEAFF. The DNA is TGTGCCAGCAGTGCAAACAGGGGCTACACTGAAGCTTTCTTT.